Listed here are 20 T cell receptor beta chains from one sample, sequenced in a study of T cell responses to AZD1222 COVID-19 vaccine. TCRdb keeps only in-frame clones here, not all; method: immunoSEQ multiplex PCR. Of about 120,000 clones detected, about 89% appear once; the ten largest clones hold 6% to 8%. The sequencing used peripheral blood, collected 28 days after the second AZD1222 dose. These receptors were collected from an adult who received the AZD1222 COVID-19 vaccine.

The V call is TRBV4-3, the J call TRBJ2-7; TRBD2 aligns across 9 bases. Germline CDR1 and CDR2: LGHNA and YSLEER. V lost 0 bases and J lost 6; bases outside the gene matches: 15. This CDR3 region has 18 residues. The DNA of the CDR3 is TGCGCCAGCAGCCAAGATACGGTGTCTAGCGGGATGTTCCCCGAGCAGTACTTC. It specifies CASSQDTVSSGMFPEQYF.

The CDR3 sequence is CASSIDQMTGVNYGYTF. The CDR3 DNA follows: TGTGCCAGTAGTATAGATCAAATGACAGGGGTTAACTATGGCTACACCTTC. This chain connects TRBV19 to TRBJ1-2; 8 nucleotides agree with TRBD1. V shed 0 bases, J shed 1 base, and the junction held 7 bases outside the gene matches. The CDR3 contains 17 residues. The germline V gene has CDR1 LNHDA and CDR2 SQIVND (reference sequence).

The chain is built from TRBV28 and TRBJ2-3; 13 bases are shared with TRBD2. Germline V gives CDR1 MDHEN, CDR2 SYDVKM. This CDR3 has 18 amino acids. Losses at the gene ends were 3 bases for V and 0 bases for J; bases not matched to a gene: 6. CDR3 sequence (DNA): TGTGCCAGCAGTTTGACACTAGCGGGAGGGCCCAGCACAGATACGCAGTATTTT. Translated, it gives CASSLTLAGGPSTDTQYF.

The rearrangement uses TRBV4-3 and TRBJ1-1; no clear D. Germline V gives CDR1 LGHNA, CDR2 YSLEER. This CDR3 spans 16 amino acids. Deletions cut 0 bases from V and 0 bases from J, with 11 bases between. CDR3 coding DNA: TGCGCCAGCAGCCAAGAGGAAGGAGGGATGAACACTGAAGCTTTCTTT. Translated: CASSQEEGGMNTEAFF.

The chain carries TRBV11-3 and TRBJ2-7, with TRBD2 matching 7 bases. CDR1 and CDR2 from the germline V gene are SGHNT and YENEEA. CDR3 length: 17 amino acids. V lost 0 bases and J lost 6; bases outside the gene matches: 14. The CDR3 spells CASSLDGQRDYRGEQYF. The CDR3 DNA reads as TGTGCCAGCAGCTTAGATGGGCAGCGGGACTACCGGGGCGAGCAGTACTTC.

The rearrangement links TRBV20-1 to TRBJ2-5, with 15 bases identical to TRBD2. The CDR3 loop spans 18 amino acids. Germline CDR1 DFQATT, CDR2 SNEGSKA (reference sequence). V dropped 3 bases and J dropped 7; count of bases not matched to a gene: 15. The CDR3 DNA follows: TGCAGTGCTAGTTGGTCGATCGGACTAGCGGGGGGGCCGGGGACCCAGTACTTC. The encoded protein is CSASWSIGLAGGPGTQYF.

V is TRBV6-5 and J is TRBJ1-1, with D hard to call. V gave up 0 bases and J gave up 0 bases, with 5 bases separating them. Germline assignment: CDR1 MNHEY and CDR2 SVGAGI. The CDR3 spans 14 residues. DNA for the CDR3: TGTGCCAGCAGTTACTCGAATCTGAACACTGAAGCTTTCTTT. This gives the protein CASSYSNLNTEAFF.

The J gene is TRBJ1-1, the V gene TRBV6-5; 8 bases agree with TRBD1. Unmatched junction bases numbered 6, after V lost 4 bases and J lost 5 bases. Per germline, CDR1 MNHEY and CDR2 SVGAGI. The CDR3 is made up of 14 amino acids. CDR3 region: CASSFDRGGTEAFF. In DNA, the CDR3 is TGTGCCAGCAGTTTTGACAGGGGTGGGACTGAAGCTTTCTTT.

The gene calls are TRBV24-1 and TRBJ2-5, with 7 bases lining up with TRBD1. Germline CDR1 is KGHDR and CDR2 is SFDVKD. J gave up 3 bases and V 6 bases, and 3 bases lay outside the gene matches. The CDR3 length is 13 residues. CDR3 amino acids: CATSRDSEETQYF. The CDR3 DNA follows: TGTGCCACCAGTAGGGACAGCGAAGAGACCCAGTACTTC.

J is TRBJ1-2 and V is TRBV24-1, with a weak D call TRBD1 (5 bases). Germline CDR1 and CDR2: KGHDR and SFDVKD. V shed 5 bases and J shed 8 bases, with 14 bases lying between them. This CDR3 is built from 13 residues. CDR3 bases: TGTGCCACCAGTGGTTCAGGGCCGGACGGCTACACCTTC. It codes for CATSGSGPDGYTF.

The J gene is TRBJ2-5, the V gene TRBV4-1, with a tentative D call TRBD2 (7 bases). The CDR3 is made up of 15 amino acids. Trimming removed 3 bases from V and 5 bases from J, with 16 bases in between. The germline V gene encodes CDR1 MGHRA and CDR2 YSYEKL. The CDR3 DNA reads TGCGCCAGCAGCCACGGGAAGGGGGGGCAGGAGACCCAGTACTTC. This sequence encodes CASSHGKGGQETQYF.

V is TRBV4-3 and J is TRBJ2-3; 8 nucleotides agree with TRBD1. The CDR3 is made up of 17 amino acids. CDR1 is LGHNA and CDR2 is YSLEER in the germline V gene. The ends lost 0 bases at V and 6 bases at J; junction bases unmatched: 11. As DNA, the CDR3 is TGCGCCAGCAGCCAAGAATTGGTCCGGGACAGGTTGGATACGCAGTATTTT. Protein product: CASSQELVRDRLDTQYF.

CDR3 DNA sequence: TGTGCCAGCTCACCAGACAGTGAAACTGAAGCTTTCTTT. This sequence encodes CASSPDSETEAFF. The gene calls are TRBV18 and TRBJ1-1; D might be TRBD1 (5 bases). V lost 2 bases and J lost 5, with 9 bases in between. The CDR3 has 13 amino acids. CDR1 KGHSH and CDR2 LQKENI come from the germline V gene.

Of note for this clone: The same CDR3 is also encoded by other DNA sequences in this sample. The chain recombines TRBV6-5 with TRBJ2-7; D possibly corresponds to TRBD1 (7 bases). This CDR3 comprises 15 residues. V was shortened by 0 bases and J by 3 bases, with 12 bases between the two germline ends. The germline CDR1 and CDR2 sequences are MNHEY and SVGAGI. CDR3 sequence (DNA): TGTGCCAGCAGTTACTCGCCGCAGGGGGGCTACGAGCAGTACTTC. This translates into CASSYSPQGGYEQYF.

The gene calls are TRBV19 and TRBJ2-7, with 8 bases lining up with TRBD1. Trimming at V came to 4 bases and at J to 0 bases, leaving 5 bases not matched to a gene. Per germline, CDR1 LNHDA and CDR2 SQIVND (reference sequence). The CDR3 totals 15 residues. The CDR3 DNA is TGTGCCAGTAGTAAGGGGACAGGTCCCTCCTACGAGCAGTACTTC. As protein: CASSKGTGPSYEQYF.

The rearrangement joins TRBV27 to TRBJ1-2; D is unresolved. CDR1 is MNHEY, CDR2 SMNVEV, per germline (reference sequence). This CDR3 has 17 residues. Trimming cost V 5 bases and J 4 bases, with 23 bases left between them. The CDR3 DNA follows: TGTGCCAGCAGTCCCGGGGAGGTGATGATAGGAGGCTATGGCTACACCTTC. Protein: CASSPGEVMIGGYGYTF.

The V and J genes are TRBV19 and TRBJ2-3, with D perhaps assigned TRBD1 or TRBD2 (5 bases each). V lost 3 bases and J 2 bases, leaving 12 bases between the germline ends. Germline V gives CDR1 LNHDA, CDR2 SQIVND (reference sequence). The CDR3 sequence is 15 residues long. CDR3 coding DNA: TGTGCCAGTAGTATCGGGGAACAGGACACAGATACGCAGTATTTT. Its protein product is CASSIGEQDTDTQYF.

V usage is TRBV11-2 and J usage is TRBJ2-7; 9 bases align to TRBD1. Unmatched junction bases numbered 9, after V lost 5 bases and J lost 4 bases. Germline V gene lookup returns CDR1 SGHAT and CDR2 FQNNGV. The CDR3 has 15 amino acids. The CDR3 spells CASSTQPGQGYEQYF. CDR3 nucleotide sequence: TGTGCCAGCAGCACGCAACCGGGACAGGGTTACGAGCAGTACTTC.

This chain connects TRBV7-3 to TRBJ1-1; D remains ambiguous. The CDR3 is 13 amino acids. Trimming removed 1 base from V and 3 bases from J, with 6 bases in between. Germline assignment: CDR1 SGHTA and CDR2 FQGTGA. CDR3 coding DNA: TGTGCCAGCAGCTTAAGGTTAGACACTGAAGCTTTCTTT. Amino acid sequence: CASSLRLDTEAFF.

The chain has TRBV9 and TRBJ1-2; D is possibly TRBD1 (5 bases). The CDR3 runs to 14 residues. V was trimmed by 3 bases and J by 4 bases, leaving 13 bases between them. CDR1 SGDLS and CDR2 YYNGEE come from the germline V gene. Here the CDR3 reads CASSGDRRTYGYTF. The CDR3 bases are TGTGCCAGCAGCGGGGACCGCCGTACCTATGGCTACACCTTC.